These T cell receptor beta chains were read from a single sample in a study of cytomegalovirus exposure and HLA in healthy donors. Data came from immunoSEQ multiplex PCR; TCRdb stores just in-frame clones and leaves some out. The table lists 180,000 or so clones, around three quarters of them singletons. Sequenced input: PBMCs. These receptors were taken from a woman between 25 and 40 years old in good health and CMV-seropositive. Both conserved end residues are part of each CDR3. A D gene is named only where the DNA matches it firmly. The size entry is marked missing in some rows and otherwise reads once, few, many or a size class.

v_call,d_call,j_call,clone_size,cdr3_aa,cdr3_nt
TRBV9,NA,TRBJ2-5,NA,CASSVEGSSLGETQYF,TGTGCCAGCAGCGTAGAAGGTAGCTCCCTCGGGGAGACCCAGTACTTC
TRBV9,TRBD1,TRBJ1-3,NA,CASSSGGVRNTIYF,TGTGCCAGCAGTTCAGGGGGCGTAAGAAACACCATATATTTT
TRBV18,NA,TRBJ2-7,NA,CASSSLGRLSYEQYF,TGTGCCAGCTCGTCCTTAGGAAGACTGTCATACGAGCAGTACTTC
TRBV27,TRBD2,TRBJ2-7,NA,CASSLEAGGPYEQYF,TGTGCCAGCAGTTTAGAAGCGGGGGGCCCCTACGAGCAGTACTTC
TRBV7-2,TRBD1,TRBJ2-6,NA,CASGRRGQRSGANVLTF,TGTGCCAGCGGCCGCAGGGGGCAACGCTCTGGGGCCAACGTCCTGACTTTC
TRBV6-1,TRBD1,TRBJ2-2,NA,CASSRDRVTGELFF,TGTGCCAGCAGTCGGGACAGGGTAACCGGGGAGCTGTTTTTT
TRBV4-1,TRBD1,TRBJ1-2,NA,CASSQEGGTGGVGYTF,TGCGCCAGCAGCCAAGAAGGGGGGACAGGGGGAGTTGGCTACACCTTC
TRBV14,NA,TRBJ2-7,few,CASSPSSYEQYF,TGTGCCAGCAGCCCCTCCTCCTACGAGCAGTACTTC
TRBV10-2,NA,TRBJ2-1,NA,CASSEFTGYNEQFF,TGCGCCAGCAGTGAGTTTACAGGGTACAATGAGCAGTTCTTC
TRBV5-1,NA,TRBJ2-7,NA,CASRAGTAASYEQYF,TGCGCCAGCCGCGCGGGGACAGCGGCGTCCTACGAGCAGTACTTC
TRBV28,NA,TRBJ1-5,NA,CASSFGGSNQPQHF,TGTGCCAGCAGTTTCGGGGGGAGCAATCAGCCCCAGCATTTT
TRBV30,NA,TRBJ2-4,NA,CAWSAGGGLNIQYF,TGTGCCTGGAGTGCGGGGGGCGGTTTGAACATTCAGTACTTC
TRBV6-5,NA,TRBJ1-4,NA,CASSQGGEKLFF,TGTGCCAGCAGCCAGGGAGGTGAAAAACTGTTTTTT
TRBV11-3,TRBD2,TRBJ2-1,NA,CASSPQGLATYNEQFF,TGTGCCAGCAGCCCCCAGGGACTAGCGACATACAATGAGCAGTTCTTC
TRBV7-3,TRBD1,TRBJ2-1,once,CASSRDRDNEQFF,TGTGCCAGCAGCCGTGACAGGGACAATGAGCAGTTCTTC
TRBV11-2,NA,TRBJ2-2,NA,CASSSQGISGELFF,TGTGCCAGCAGCTCGCAGGGGATCTCCGGGGAGCTGTTTTTT
TRBV5-1,TRBD1,TRBJ2-7,NA,CASSSRPGGQGVFYEQYF,TGCGCCAGCAGCTCTAGGCCCGGCGGACAGGGGGTTTTCTACGAGCAGTACTTC
TRBV5-6,TRBD1,TRBJ1-5,NA,CASSSGQGTPNQPQHF,TGTGCCAGCAGCTCGGGACAGGGAACTCCCAATCAGCCCCAGCATTTT
TRBV4-1,NA,TRBJ2-3,NA,CASSQGGLSTDTQYF,TGCGCCAGCAGCCAAGGCGGGTTAAGCACAGATACGCAGTATTTT
TRBV5-6,NA,TRBJ2-1,NA,CATKTGPLTHNEQFF,TGTGCCACTAAGACAGGTCCCTTGACCCACAATGAGCAGTTCTTC
TRBV7-2,NA,TRBJ2-2,few,CASSLVPQFTGELFF,TGTGCCAGCAGCTTAGTCCCACAGTTCACCGGGGAGCTGTTTTTT
TRBV28,TRBD1,TRBJ2-7,NA,CASLGTGLNEQYF,TGTGCCAGCCTAGGGACAGGGCTAAACGAGCAGTACTTC
TRBV4-1,NA,TRBJ1-2,NA,CASSQVLGGGLNYGYTF,TGCGCCAGCAGCCAAGTATTGGGCGGGGGACTTAACTATGGCTACACCTTC
TRBV25-1,TRBD2,TRBJ2-2,NA,CASSGLAGNGELFF,TGTGCCAGCAGTGGCCTAGCGGGGAACGGGGAGCTGTTTTTT
TRBV7-9,TRBD2,TRBJ2-5,NA,CSSSLLAGGETQYF,TGTTCCAGCAGCTTACTTGCCGGGGGGGAGACCCAGTACTTC
TRBV7-2,NA,TRBJ2-5,NA,CASSLPQEAPRETQYF,TGTGCCAGCAGCTTACCCCAAGAGGCCCCCCGGGAGACCCAGTACTTC
TRBV18,NA,TRBJ2-3,NA,CASSPPSVDTQYF,TGTGCCAGCTCACCACCTTCAGTAGATACGCAGTATTTT
TRBV28,NA,TRBJ2-2,NA,CASSSYQGNTGELFF,TGTGCCAGCAGTTCCTACCAGGGGAACACCGGGGAGCTGTTTTTT
TRBV19,NA,TRBJ2-5,NA,CASSMALQETQYF,TGTGCCAGTAGTATGGCCTTGCAAGAGACCCAGTACTTC
TRBV4-2,NA,TRBJ1-3,few,CASSQALGRRSGNTIYF,TGTGCCAGCAGCCAAGCTTTAGGCAGGCGCTCTGGAAACACCATATATTTT
TRBV29-1,TRBD2,TRBJ2-1,NA,CSVEWEIAGKSDGYEQFF,TGCAGCGTTGAGTGGGAAATAGCGGGGAAGAGTGATGGCTATGAGCAGTTCTTC
TRBV28,NA,TRBJ2-7,NA,CASSFALSTSYEQYF,TGTGCCAGCTCGTTCGCCCTAAGTACCTCCTACGAGCAGTACTTC
TRBV19,TRBD1,TRBJ1-2,NA,CASSTLQGAHGYTF,TGTGCCAGTAGTACCCTACAGGGGGCCCATGGCTACACCTTC
TRBV7-9,TRBD1,TRBJ1-5,NA,CASTKGQGKFLSQPQHF,TGTGCCAGCACCAAAGGACAGGGAAAATTCCTAAGTCAGCCCCAGCATTTT
TRBV5-1,TRBD1,TRBJ2-7,once,CASSRGQDYEQYF,TGCGCCAGCAGCCGAGGACAGGACTACGAGCAGTACTTC
TRBV6-1,TRBD1,TRBJ1-2,NA,CASSGQGVLHYGYTF,TGTGCCAGCAGTGGGCAGGGGGTGTTACACTATGGCTACACCTTC
TRBV19,NA,TRBJ2-7,NA,CASSIPGADEQYF,TGTGCCAGTAGTATACCAGGGGCGGACGAGCAGTACTTC
TRBV25-1,NA,TRBJ2-7,NA,CASSDQGGGYEQYF,TGTGCCAGCAGTGATCAGGGAGGTGGCTACGAGCAGTACTTC
TRBV7-3,NA,TRBJ2-6,NA,CASSPVSGGASGANVLTF,TGTGCCAGCAGCCCCGTTTCAGGAGGGGCCTCTGGGGCCAACGTCCTGACTTTC
TRBV5-4,TRBD1,TRBJ2-2,NA,CASSFGQGRVGELFF,TGTGCCAGCAGCTTCGGACAGGGAAGGGTCGGGGAGCTGTTTTTT
TRBV18,NA,TRBJ2-7,NA,CASSPRGTGDQGQYF,TGTGCCAGCTCCCCGCGGGGAACCGGGGATCAGGGGCAGTACTTC
TRBV10-3,TRBD1,TRBJ2-1,few,CAIRPPGQGNYNEQFF,TGTGCCATCAGGCCTCCGGGACAGGGGAATTACAATGAGCAGTTCTTC
TRBV5-1,TRBD1,TRBJ1-4,NA,CASSFIGQGGEKLFF,TGCGCCAGCAGCTTTATTGGACAGGGGGGGGAAAAACTGTTTTTT
TRBV4-2,TRBD1,TRBJ2-5,NA,CASSQEGQAQETQYF,TGTGCCAGCAGCCAAGAGGGACAGGCACAAGAGACCCAGTACTTC
TRBV5-1,NA,TRBJ2-3,NA,CASSLDGGPSTDTQYF,TGCGCCAGCAGCTTGGACGGGGGGCCTAGCACAGATACGCAGTATTTT
TRBV27,TRBD1,TRBJ2-2,NA,CASMRTGNTGELFF,TGTGCCAGCATGAGGACAGGGAACACCGGGGAGCTGTTTTTT
TRBV6-5,NA,TRBJ1-5,NA,CASSLTYSNQPQHF,TGTGCCAGCAGCCTTACATATAGCAATCAGCCCCAGCATTTT
TRBV18,TRBD1,TRBJ1-1,NA,CASSPRQGTYEAFF,TGTGCCAGCTCACCGCGACAGGGGACTTATGAAGCTTTCTTT
TRBV7-3,NA,TRBJ2-7,few,CASSLGGGPTYEQYF,TGTGCCAGCAGCTTAGGGGGGGGGCCAACCTACGAGCAGTACTTC
TRBV7-2,NA,TRBJ1-5,NA,CASSFPGSNQPQHF,TGTGCCAGCAGCTTTCCGGGTAGCAATCAGCCCCAGCATTTT
TRBV18,TRBD2,TRBJ2-1,NA,CASSPVAGGNEQFF,TGTGCCAGCTCACCAGTGGCGGGGGGGAATGAGCAGTTCTTC
TRBV5-4,TRBD1,TRBJ1-2,NA,CASSLGGGLNYGYTF,TGTGCCAGCAGCTTGGGAGGGGGCCTTAACTATGGCTACACCTTC
TRBV18,TRBD1,TRBJ1-3,NA,CASSPPGQIPGNTIYF,TGTGCCAGCTCACCTCCGGGACAGATACCTGGAAACACCATATATTTT
TRBV4-1,TRBD2,TRBJ2-7,NA,CASSQLGLAGPSYEQYF,TGCGCCAGCAGCCAACTTGGACTAGCGGGGCCCTCCTACGAGCAGTACTTC
TRBV15,TRBD1,TRBJ2-2,NA,CATSRDPRGPTGELFF,TGTGCCACCAGCAGAGATCCCAGGGGGCCAACCGGGGAGCTGTTTTTT
TRBV4-3,TRBD1,TRBJ2-3,NA,CASSQDRPGTGNTDTQYF,TGCGCCAGCAGCCAAGATCGCCCAGGGACAGGGAACACAGATACGCAGTATTTT
TRBV9,TRBD1,TRBJ2-6,few,CASSRQGSGANVLTF,TGTGCCAGCAGTCGACAGGGGTCTGGGGCCAACGTCCTGACTTTC